What follows describes a single T cell receptor beta chain. This clone was observed a single time. Which antigen it targets is not known. No much larger clone exists at a distance of one base, and base qualities are not known. The collaborating institutions used their own protocols to collect whole blood in K2EDTA tubes. For TCRbeta analysis, collaborators shipped samples in one of three forms: frozen whole blood, isolated PBMCs, or DNA extracted from either of those sample types. In the germline V gene, CDR1 corresponds to ENHRY and CDR2 to SYGVKD. Spanning cysteine to phenylalanine, the CDR3 consists of 16 amino acids. The read is trimmed to its CDR3 DNA, 48 bases read in frame from base 1. V is clipped by 0 bases and J by 0 bases, and the sequence between their germline boundaries is 9 bases long. This entry is derived from a study of blood T cell repertoires in COVID-19 (dated by TCRdb to 2018 to 2021). For the study in its entirety: Samples from collaborators originated in the United States, Italy and Spain and spanned both the acute and convalescent phases of COVID-19. The material from the prospective study consisted of cDNA or gDNA derived from T cells, B-cell-depleted T cells, or PBMCs. The dataset comprised deeply sampled blood TCRbeta repertoires from subjects exposed to, actively infected with, or recovered from COVID-19. The repertoires were released in a freely available public database meant as a resource for research on the immune response to SARS-CoV-2. Samples were obtained from the ongoing ImmuneRACE study (first 160 participants) and from about 1,300 subjects provided by 6 global collaborators. A de-identified subject ID, COVID-19 status, age in years and sex were almost always included in the sample metadata. HLA class I and class II types, where available, came from metadata supplied by the sample provider rather than from assay-based typing. Beyond this particular receptor, the publication reports: The quantity of clinical and demographic metadata differed by source and by participant and was supplied without curation.

The immunoSEQ Assay, a bias-controlled multiplex PCR, was used to amplify TCRbeta CDR3 regions from genomic DNA. In the paper's pipeline: Nucleated cell counts per sample were estimated from amplification of reference gene primers within the assay. To quantify the absolute abundance of each unique TCRbeta CDR3 rearrangement, sequence reads were collapsed and filtered. For each sample, productive Simpson clonality was calculated as the square root of Simpson's diversity index across productive rearrangements. Drawn from immuneACCESS, this table holds only the in-frame rearrangements with V and J called that TCRdb kept. Clones are partly lost; checked studies trace under half to an unresolved V gene and leave the rest unexplained. That table furnishes V, J and clone size, whereas the DNA furnished D and trimming. The sample has approximately 250,000 clones on record, 86% of them singletons. The ten largest clones represent about 3.5% of the sample.

Input material: peripheral blood. The rearrangement joined TRBV10-3 to TRBJ1-3; the D gene is possibly TRBD1, with 5 bases matching. The receptor was derived from a man younger than 35 with active or convalescent COVID-19. The DNA sequence is TGTGCCATCAGTGAGTCGGTCAGGGACTCTGGAAACACCATATATTTT. Protein translation: CAISESVRDSGNTIYF.